These 20 T cell receptor beta chains share one sample of origin, sequenced in a study of blood T cell repertoires in COVID-19. Sequencing used immunoSEQ multiplex PCR; TCRdb keeps in-frame clones, though not all of them. There are about 320,000 clones in the sample; around 86% occur only once, and roughly 5.2% lies in the top ten. The sample comprised PBMCs or T cells enriched from blood (not recorded which). Receptors were obtained from a man aged 55 to 69 who had recovered from COVID-19.

The J gene is TRBJ2-3, the V gene TRBV30; TRBD1 matches 8 bases. With V trimmed by 5 bases and J by 8 bases, 9 bases remained unmatched. This CDR3 region has 13 residues. Germline V gene lookup returns CDR1 GTSNPN and CDR2 SVGIG (reference sequence). The CDR3 loop reads CAWVDRVIGTQYF. CDR3 DNA sequence: TGTGCCTGGGTGGACAGGGTAATTGGTACGCAGTATTTT.

For the CDR3, the DNA is TGTGCCAGCAGCCAGGGGAGCGGGAGTTACACAGATACGCAGTATTTT. As protein: CASSQGSGSYTDTQYF. V is TRBV3-1 (or the pseudogene TRBV3-2) and J is TRBJ2-3, with 8 bases lining up with TRBD2. The CDR3 runs to 16 residues. V shed 3 bases and J 2 bases; nucleotides not matched to a gene: 7. CDR1 and CDR2 from the germline V gene are LGHDT and YNNKEL (reference sequence).

This chain uses TRBV3-1 (or the pseudogene TRBV3-2) with TRBJ1-6; D unclear. V was cut by 4 bases and J by 9 bases, with 4 bases left in between. The V gene's germline CDR1 is LGHDT and CDR2 YNNKEL (reference sequence). The CDR3 consists of 11 residues. CDR3 sequence reads: CASSPSSPLHF. The CDR3 DNA sequence: TGTGCCAGCAGCCCCAGTTCACCCCTCCACTTT.

The V gene is TRBV27, the J gene TRBJ1-4; TRBD1 aligns across 11 bases. J gave up 8 bases and V 7 bases, and 3 bases lay outside the gene matches. Germline V lookup: CDR1 MNHEY, CDR2 SMNVEV (reference sequence). The CDR3 consists of 13 residues. The CDR3 DNA follows: TGTGCCAGCAAATGGACAGGGGGCGAAAAACTGTTTTTT. As protein: CASKWTGGEKLFF.

V gene TRBV2 combines with J gene TRBJ1-2, with 9 bases aligning to TRBD1. CDR1 is SNHLY and CDR2 is FYNNEI in the germline V gene. The CDR3 has 15 residues. V was clipped by 5 bases and J by 4 bases; unmatched bases: 8. This CDR3 is CASSITGGNSYGYTF. DNA for the CDR3: TGTGCCAGCAGTATTACAGGGGGCAATAGCTATGGCTACACCTTC. The whole variable domain, remainder taken from reference TRBV2 and TRBJ1-2, is EPEVTQTPSHQVTQMGQEVILRCVPISNHLYFYWYRQILGQKVEFLVSFYNNEISEKSEIFDDQFSVERPDGSNFTLKIRSTKLEDSAMYFCASSITGGNSYGYTFGSGTRLTVV.

This sequence joins TRBV19 and TRBJ2-2; the D gene is possibly TRBD2 (5 bases). V lost 6 bases and J lost 6, with 20 bases in between. CDR1 is LNHDA, CDR2 SQIVND, per germline (reference sequence). CDR3 length equals 16 residues. The CDR3 is CASSGRGTGFAGELFF. The CDR3 DNA sequence: TGTGCCAGTAGCGGACGGGGAACGGGTTTCGCCGGGGAGCTGTTTTTT.

The V call is TRBV7-9, the J call TRBJ2-7, with 8 bases identical to TRBD2. CDR3 length: 15 residues. Germline CDR1 is SEHNR and CDR2 is FQNEAQ (reference sequence). Trimming removed 4 bases from V and 4 bases from J; junction bases left unmatched: 9. For the CDR3, the DNA is TGTGCCAGCAGCTCCGAGAGGAGCGGGAGTTACGAGCAGTACTTC. Translating gives CASSSERSGSYEQYF.

The V and J genes are TRBV10-2 and TRBJ1-4; the D gene is possibly TRBD1 (6 bases). Germline assignment: CDR1 WSHSY and CDR2 SAAADI. V was clipped by 5 bases and J by 11 bases, with 15 bases between them. This CDR3 is built from 13 residues. In DNA form, the CDR3 reads TGCGCCAGCAGTACTTCTGACAGGTTCAAACTGTTTTTT. Translation gives CASSTSDRFKLFF.

In its sample, this clone was seen once. The genes are TRBV2 and TRBJ1-4; D gene uncertain. Germline V gene lookup returns CDR1 SNHLY and CDR2 FYNNEI. The CDR3 spans 13 residues. Trimming cost V 1 base and J 4 bases, with 4 bases left between them. The CDR3 sequence: CASSEESNEKLFF. DNA of the CDR3: TGTGCCAGCAGTGAAGAGAGTAATGAAAAACTGTTTTTT.

The rearrangement uses TRBV6-6 and TRBJ2-7, with 8 bases that match TRBD2. Germline assignment: CDR1 MNHNY and CDR2 SVGAGI (reference sequence). The CDR3 length is 17 residues. The V segment lost 5 bases and the J segment 5 bases; nucleotides outside the gene matches: 17. CDR3 in DNA: TGTGCCAGCAGTCCCCTCGCGGAGTTTAGCGGGAACCACGAGCAGTACTTC. It specifies CASSPLAEFSGNHEQYF.

The chain joins TRBV5-1 to TRBJ2-5; TRBD1 matches at 7 bases. The J segment lost 3 bases and the V segment lost 0 bases, leaving 2 bases of the junction unmatched. The CDR3 totals 14 residues. The germline V gene encodes CDR1 SGHRS and CDR2 YFSETQ. The CDR3 sequence: CASSLAQGEETQYF. CDR3 sequence (DNA): TGCGCCAGCAGCTTGGCTCAGGGGGAAGAGACCCAGTACTTC.

J is TRBJ2-3 and V is TRBV6-2 or TRBV6-3; TRBD2 is a possible D gene (5 bases). V shed 5 bases and J shed 0 bases, with 15 bases lying between them. The germline V gene has CDR1 MNHEY and CDR2 SVGEGT. This CDR3 is 16 amino acids long. The CDR3 nucleotides read TGTGCCAGCAGTGCCCTCATAGCGATTAGCACAGATACGCAGTATTTT. Residues: CASSALIAISTDTQYF.

The V gene is TRBV10-3, the J gene TRBJ1-2; D is unresolved. CDR3 length equals 13 residues. Trimming left V 2 bases short and J 2 bases short, with 6 bases between. Germline loops: CDR1 ENHRY, CDR2 SYGVKD. This CDR3 reads CAISEQVNYGYTF. The CDR3 bases are TGTGCCATCAGTGAGCAGGTGAACTATGGCTACACCTTC.

The J gene is TRBJ2-1, the V gene TRBV5-1, with 10 bases fitting TRBD2. V was pared by 4 bases and J by 12 bases, with 10 bases of the junction left unmatched. The CDR3 is made up of 14 amino acids. Germline V gene lookup returns CDR1 SGHRS and CDR2 YFSETQ. The CDR3 region has the DNA TGCGCCAGCAGCACCACTCCGGGACTAGCGTCGCAGTTCTTC. Protein product: CASSTTPGLASQFF.

This chain uses TRBV2 with TRBJ2-7, with 12 bases identical to TRBD1. Germline-derived CDR1 and CDR2 are SNHLY and FYNNEI. The ends lost 4 bases at V and 2 bases at J; junction bases unmatched: 0. CDR3 size: 14 residues. The CDR3 nucleotides read TGTGCCAGCAGTGGGGACAGGGGGCCCTACGAGCAGTACTTC. It is translated as CASSGDRGPYEQYF.

The sample holds one count of this clone. Here the CDR3 DNA reads TGTGCCAGCAGCGTGTTAGACAACTACAATGAGCAGTTCTTC. Protein product: CASSVLDNYNEQFF. This chain links TRBV9 with TRBJ2-1; D not certain. Trimming shortened V by 2 bases and J by 3 bases, and 9 bases separated the two germline ends. The V gene's germline CDR1 is SGDLS and CDR2 YYNGEE. This CDR3 spans 14 amino acids.

This clone was seen once. Within the sample, other DNA sequences also encode this same CDR3. J is TRBJ2-1 and V is TRBV7-9, with 10 bases lining up with TRBD2. This CDR3 region has 17 residues. Germline assignment: CDR1 SEHNR and CDR2 FQNEAQ (reference sequence). Unmatched junction bases numbered 4, after V lost 1 base and J lost 1 base. In nucleotides, the CDR3 is TGTGCCAGCAGCTTAGTAGGGACTAGCGCTTCCTACAATGAGCAGTTCTTC. This translates into CASSLVGTSASYNEQFF.

The V gene is TRBV7-9, the J gene TRBJ2-1; 7 nucleotides agree with TRBD2. Per germline, CDR1 SEHNR and CDR2 FQNEAQ (reference sequence). The CDR3 is made up of 16 amino acids. V shed 5 bases and J 0 bases; nucleotides not matched to a gene: 7. The CDR3 loop is CASSPFGRNSYNEQFF. The CDR3 DNA reads as TGTGCCAGCAGCCCCTTCGGGAGGAACTCCTACAATGAGCAGTTCTTC.

This sequence joins TRBV5-1 and TRBJ2-1; tentatively, D is TRBD2 (6 bases). Between the trimmed V and J ends, which lost 0 bases and 9 bases, there was a span of 10 bases. The CDR3 length is 13 residues. Germline assignment: CDR1 SGHRS and CDR2 YFSETQ. The CDR3 DNA sequence: TGCGCCAGCAGCTTGGGCCAGGAGGGTGAGCAGTTCTTC. Its translation is CASSLGQEGEQFF.

This clone was recorded once. J is TRBJ1-5 and V is TRBV2; no clear D. V lost 10 bases to trimming and J lost 8 bases, with 21 bases between them. This CDR3 has 14 amino acids. CDR1 SNHLY and CDR2 FYNNEI come from the germline V gene. CDR3 bases: TGTGCCACCGGAGACCCCACCTCAGCTAAGCCCCAGCATTTT. Translation gives CATGDPTSAKPQHF.